Listed here are 2 T cell receptor beta chains from one sample, sequenced in a study of T cell changes during pregnancy in multiple sclerosis. The data were produced by immunoSEQ multiplex PCR, yet TCRdb's version contains in-frame clones alone and is incomplete. The repertoire has some 110,000 clones, roughly 92% of them found once; the top ten carry less than 2%. The sequenced sample was peripheral blood, obtained after pregnancy. These TCRs come from a female donor with multiple sclerosis, enrolled in a pregnancy study.

This chain links TRBV7-2 with TRBJ1-2, with 7 bases identical to TRBD1. The germline gives CDR1 SGHTA, CDR2 FQGNSA. With 5 bases clipped from V and 4 bases from J, the junction kept 4 bases outside the gene matches. CDR3 length: 13 residues. CDR3 protein: CASSTTGFYGYTF. CDR3 sequence (DNA): TGTGCCAGCAGCACGACAGGGTTCTATGGCTACACCTTC.

The chain carries TRBV7-2 and TRBJ1-1; TRBD1 aligns across 7 bases. The length of the CDR3 is 16 residues. The V gene end was trimmed by 5 bases and the J gene end by 3 bases; junction bases not matched to a gene: 12. Germline loops: CDR1 SGHTA, CDR2 FQGNSA. The CDR3 DNA follows: TGTGCCAGCAGCCCCAGACAGGGATCGTATTACACTGAAGCTTTCTTT. Protein sequence: CASSPRQGSYYTEAFF. The whole variable domain, remainder taken from reference TRBV7-2 and TRBJ1-1, is GAGVSQSPSNKVTEKGKDVELRCDPISGHTALYWYRQSLGQGLEFLIYFQGNSAPDKSGLPSDRFSAERTGGSVSTLTIQRTQQEDSAVYLCASSPRQGSYYTEAFFGQGTRLTVV.